The clone carrying this T cell receptor beta chain has only a few counts. What it binds is not known. This sample is drawn from a study of early T cells in non-severe SARS-CoV-2 infection. Broader study findings: Using VDJdb, the matching emphasized anti-spike CD8 responses while missing private and CD4 specificities.

The length of the CDR3 is 14 residues. Deletions cut 0 bases from V and 3 bases from J, with 9 bases between. Germline V gene sequence: CDR1 SGHKS, CDR2 YYEKEE (reference sequence). cDNA molecules, individually, were tagged with unique molecular identifiers. Each CDR3 protein is one row after TCRdb ran MiXCR on the 5' RACE reads. The repertoire consists of 50,000 to 80,000 distinct CDR3 sequences, with almost 9% occurring once and the leading ten covering around 15%. The input for sequencing was whole blood, taken at baseline. The receptor was derived from an adult who was a healthcare worker with PCR-confirmed SARS-CoV-2 infection or an uninfected control (not recorded which). The chain is built from TRBV5-5 and TRBJ1-2; unclear D gene. CDR3 in amino acids: CASSLASGDYGYTF. In DNA, the CDR3 is TGTGCCAGCAGCTTGGCCTCCGGAGACTATGGCTACACCTTC. Drawing the rest from reference TRBV5-5 and TRBJ1-2, the complete variable domain is DAGVTQSPTHLIKTRGQQVTLRCSPISGHKSVSWYQQVLGQGPQFIFQYYEKEERGRGNFPDRFSARQFPNYSSELNVNALLLGDSALYLCASSLASGDYGYTFGSGTRLTVV.